Each of the 32 T cell receptor beta chains below was sequenced from the same sample in a study of control samples from healthy donors and cancer patients. This table comes from immunoSEQ multiplex PCR, and its TCRdb copy is limited to in-frame clones, with some not included. The sample consists of under 150,000 clones, 88% of them appearing once. Sequenced sample: blood. These receptors all come from a woman in her 70s in good health.

The chain uses TRBV5-4 and TRBJ2-2; D may be TRBD2 (5 bases). V lost 0 bases and J lost 0, with 9 bases in between. CDR3 size: 16 residues. The germline V gene encodes CDR1 SGHNT and CDR2 YYREEE (reference sequence). CDR3 protein: CASSLADSANTGELFF. CDR3 in DNA: TGTGCCAGCAGCTTGGCGGACTCCGCGAACACCGGGGAGCTGTTTTTT.

The chain recombines TRBV5-1 with TRBJ2-3; 10 nucleotides agree with TRBD1. From germline, CDR1 is SGHRS and CDR2 YFSETQ. V was pared by 4 bases and J by 0 bases, with 5 bases of the junction left unmatched. CDR3 length equals 16 residues. CDR3 nucleotides: TGCGCCAGCAGCGGCGGACAGGGGGGTAGCACAGATACGCAGTATTTT. This gives the protein CASSGGQGGSTDTQYF.

This chain links TRBV7-9 with TRBJ1-2; 12 positions agree with TRBD1. There are 14 residues in the CDR3. After removal of 5 bases from V and 8 bases from J, the junction contained 6 bases not matched to a gene. The germline CDR1 and CDR2 sequences are SEHNR and FQNEAQ (reference sequence). CDR3 in amino acids: CASSPGTGGIGYTF. The CDR3 DNA reads TGTGCCAGCAGCCCAGGGACAGGGGGCATAGGCTACACCTTC.

V is TRBV4-3 and J is TRBJ1-2; D uncertain. CDR1 LGHNA and CDR2 YSLEER come from the germline V gene. The V gene lost 0 bases and the J gene lost 7 bases, with 15 bases spanning the gap. The CDR3 has 15 amino acids. CDR3 DNA sequence: TGCGCCAGCAGCCAAGATCTGAGGCCCTATGGTGGCTACACCTTC. It specifies CASSQDLRPYGGYTF.

The chain links TRBV21-1 to TRBJ2-1; the table's TRBD1 call for D was not verified on the DNA. TRBV21-1 is listed as a pseudogene. The CDR3 is 14 amino acids. CDR3 coding DNA: TGTGCCAGCAGCGGACGGGACAGGGGGCATGAGCAGTTCTTC. Translated, it gives CASSGRDRGHEQFF.

This clone came up a few times. The chain carries TRBV7-2 and TRBJ1-2, with D possibly TRBD1 on 6 matching bases. Germline loops: CDR1 SGHTA, CDR2 FQGNSA. This CDR3 region has 15 residues. V lost 5 bases and J 6 bases, leaving 19 bases between the germline ends. CDR3 in DNA: TGTGCCAGCAGCCAAGGAGTACAGGGAGGGGATGGCTACACCTTC. Encoded protein: CASSQGVQGGDGYTF.

The DNA for the CDR3 is TGCGCCAGCAGCTTTGAGGGCAGTACTTTCTATGGCTACACCTTC. Translated, it gives CASSFEGSTFYGYTF. The V and J genes are TRBV5-1 and TRBJ1-2; no clear D gene. CDR1 and CDR2 (germline): SGHRS, YFSETQ. The CDR3 sequence is 15 residues long. Trimming pared 2 bases from V and 4 bases from J, leaving 15 bases between.

The chain recombines TRBV2 with TRBJ1-5, with unresolved D. V was pared by 4 bases and J by 4 bases, with 11 bases between. The germline V gene encodes CDR1 SNHLY and CDR2 FYNNEI. The CDR3 is 14 amino acids. As DNA, the CDR3 is TGTGCCAGCAGTGCTAGTCGGAGAAATCAGCCCCAGCATTTT. This gives the protein CASSASRRNQPQHF.

CDR3 bases: TGTGCCAGCAGCTCCCCCGGACAGGGAGACACTGAAGCTTTCTTT. It translates to CASSSPGQGDTEAFF. This chain joins TRBV6-2 or TRBV6-3 and TRBJ1-1, with 8 bases identical to TRBD1. Germline CDR1 and CDR2: MNHEY and SVGEGT. After removal of 6 bases from V and 3 bases from J, the junction contained 9 bases not matched to a gene. There are 15 residues in the CDR3.

The genes are TRBV5-1 and TRBJ2-5; 14 positions agree with TRBD2. The CDR3 length is 17 residues. In germline, CDR1 is SGHRS, CDR2 YFSETQ. V trimming: 4 bases; J trimming: 1 base; junction bases outside the gene matches: 6. The CDR3 spells CASSPGTSGGGQETQYF. CDR3 nucleotide sequence: TGCGCCAGCAGCCCCGGGACTAGCGGGGGCGGCCAAGAGACCCAGTACTTC.

V is TRBV2 and J is TRBJ2-1; D is unresolved. Germline assignment: CDR1 SNHLY and CDR2 FYNNEI. Trimming stripped 8 bases from V and 2 bases from J, with 7 bases between. The length of the CDR3 is 12 residues. The CDR3 spells CASSATYNEQFF. DNA of the CDR3: TGTGCCAGCTCGGCTACCTACAATGAGCAGTTCTTC.

Only one count was recorded for this clone. The chain carries TRBV5-1 and TRBJ2-5, with 8 bases fitting TRBD1. V shed 0 bases, J shed 1 base, and the junction held 5 bases outside the gene matches. Germline V gives CDR1 SGHRS, CDR2 YFSETQ. This CDR3 spans 16 amino acids. In nucleotides, the CDR3 is TGCGCCAGCAGCTTGGGTGGGACAGGACCCCAAGAGACCCAGTACTTC. It translates to CASSLGGTGPQETQYF.

V and J are TRBV11-2 and TRBJ1-2, with D possibly TRBD1 on 5 matching bases. The CDR3 length is 15 residues. Germline V lookup: CDR1 SGHAT, CDR2 FQNNGV. V dropped 5 bases and J dropped 4 bases, with 17 bases sitting between them. As DNA, the CDR3 is TGTGCCAGCAGCCTGGTCGGAGGGGACGTCTATGGCTACACCTTC. Protein: CASSLVGGDVYGYTF.

This chain links TRBV7-9 with TRBJ1-2; D call uncertain. The CDR3 spans 12 residues. CDR1 and CDR2 (germline): SEHNR, FQNEAQ (reference sequence). V lost 0 bases, J lost 5 bases, and 4 bases lay in between. The CDR3 loop is CASSLANYGYTF. The DNA of the CDR3 is TGTGCCAGCAGCTTAGCCAATTATGGCTACACCTTC.

The chain is built from TRBV5-5 and TRBJ2-1, with 11 nucleotides matching TRBD1. This CDR3 contains 17 residues. The J segment lost 7 bases and the V segment lost 4 bases, leaving 13 bases of the junction unmatched. Germline CDR1 and CDR2: SGHKS and YYEKEE (reference sequence). In DNA, the CDR3 is TGTGCCAGCAGCCCGGGGGCGGGACAGGGGGGAGGTAATGAGCAGTTCTTC. Translating gives CASSPGAGQGGGNEQFF.

This clone has only a few counts. This chain joins TRBV19 and TRBJ1-5; TRBD1 might be the D (6 bases). Germline CDR1 reads LNHDA; CDR2 reads SQIVND (reference sequence). V lost 3 bases and J lost 6, with 12 bases in between. The CDR3 runs to 14 residues. The CDR3 DNA sequence: TGTGCCAGTAGTATGATCGGGACACCTCAGCCCCAGCATTTT. It codes for CASSMIGTPQPQHF. The full variable domain, completed using reference TRBV19 and TRBJ1-5, is DGGITQSPKYLFRKEGQNVTLSCEQNLNHDAMYWYRQDPGQGLRLIYYSQIVNDFQKGDIAEGYSVSREKKESFPLTVTSAQKNPTAFYLCASSMIGTPQPQHFGDGTRLSIL.

The genes are TRBV10-3 and TRBJ1-5, with TRBD1 matching over 8 bases. Germline CDR1 and CDR2: ENHRY and SYGVKD. The CDR3 spans 16 residues. Trimming at V came to 0 bases and at J to 6 bases, leaving 7 bases not matched to a gene. The CDR3 bases are TGTGCCATCAGTGAGTCGACAGGGGCCGGGAGTCAGCCCCAGCATTTT. The encoded protein is CAISESTGAGSQPQHF.

V gene TRBV5-6 combines with J gene TRBJ1-6; D is unclear. CDR1 and CDR2 from the germline V gene are SGHDT and YYEEEE. The CDR3 has 13 amino acids. Trimming pared 4 bases from V and 5 bases from J, leaving 7 bases between. DNA of the CDR3: TGTGCCAGCAGCGACCCAAATAATTCACCCCTCCACTTT. Translation gives CASSDPNNSPLHF.

The chain joins TRBV6-5 to TRBJ2-2, with TRBD1 matching over 7 bases. Trimming cost V 8 bases and J 2 bases; bases outside gene matches: 2. The CDR3 extends over 13 amino acids. CDR1 is MNHEY and CDR2 is SVGAGI in the germline V gene. In nucleotides, the CDR3 is TGTGCCAGCGACAGGGAAAACACCGGGGAGCTGTTTTTT. Translated, it gives CASDRENTGELFF.

The chain is built from TRBV2 and TRBJ1-5, with D perhaps matching TRBD1 (6 bases). V shed 2 bases and J shed 4 bases, with 6 bases lying between them. In germline, CDR1 is SNHLY, CDR2 FYNNEI. The CDR3 is made up of 13 amino acids. CDR3 loop: CASSERGNQPQHF. In nucleotides, the CDR3 is TGTGCCAGCAGTGAAAGGGGGAATCAGCCCCAGCATTTT.

This clone was counted a few times. This sample also contains other DNA sequences that code for the same CDR3. In DNA, the CDR3 is TGTGCCAGCAGCCAAGTAGCGGGGGGGCCTCGGACCGGGGAGCTGTTTTTT. It is translated as CASSQVAGGPRTGELFF. The chain is built from TRBV3-1 (or the pseudogene TRBV3-2) and TRBJ2-2; 11 positions agree with TRBD2. The V segment lost 1 base and the J segment 5 bases; nucleotides outside the gene matches: 6. In germline, CDR1 is LGHDT, CDR2 YNNKEL (reference sequence). This CDR3 region has 17 residues.

The chain recombines TRBV7-9 with TRBJ2-3; D may correspond to TRBD1 or TRBD2 (6 bases each). The CDR3 contains 14 residues. Germline V gives CDR1 SEHNR, CDR2 FQNEAQ (reference sequence). Trimming removed 3 bases at V and 5 bases at J, with 12 bases between. In DNA form, the CDR3 reads TGTGCCAGCAGCTTCCGAGGGGGAGGAGATACGCAGTATTTT. Amino acid sequence: CASSFRGGGDTQYF.

The count of this clone is one. This chain uses TRBV5-4 with TRBJ2-3, with D maybe TRBD2 (6 bases). From germline, CDR1 is SGHNT and CDR2 YYREEE (reference sequence). The CDR3 spans 16 residues. V was shortened by 0 bases and J by 2 bases, with 13 bases between the two germline ends. This CDR3 is CASSLGFGGFTDTQYF. CDR3 nucleotides: TGTGCCAGCAGCTTGGGATTTGGGGGGTTCACAGATACGCAGTATTTT.

Details on this clone: This sample also contains other DNA sequences that code for the same CDR3. V is TRBV2 and J is TRBJ2-5; D gene ambiguous. CDR1 and CDR2 from the germline V gene are SNHLY and FYNNEI. Between the trimmed V and J ends, which lost 2 bases and 0 bases, there was a span of 7 bases. The CDR3 contains 14 residues. CDR3 in DNA: TGTGCCAGCAGTGAACGCAGAAACCAAGAGACCCAGTACTTC. Its translation: CASSERRNQETQYF.

The V and J genes are TRBV7-2 and TRBJ1-1, with D unresolved. The CDR3 length is 12 residues. With 6 bases removed from V and 7 bases from J, the gap between germline ends came to 12 bases. Germline CDR1 and CDR2: SGHTA and FQGNSA. Here the CDR3 DNA reads TGTGCCAGCAGGGCAGGAATTAGTGAAGCTTTCTTT. It specifies CASRAGISEAFF.

This chain connects TRBV25-1 to TRBJ2-2; TRBD1 agrees at 7 bases. The ends lost 2 bases at V and 7 bases at J; junction bases unmatched: 7. The CDR3 length is 15 residues. Germline CDR1 reads MGHDK; CDR2 reads SYGVNS. The CDR3 nucleotides read TGTGCCAGCAGTGAACGTGACAGGGTAGACGGGGAGCTGTTTTTT. It is translated as CASSERDRVDGELFF. Looking up the rest from reference TRBV25-1 and TRBJ2-2 gives the full variable domain: EADIYQTPRYLVIGTGKKITLECSQTMGHDKMYWYQQDPGMELHLIHYSYGVNSTEKGDLSSESTVSRIRTEHFPLTLESARPSHTSQYLCASSERDRVDGELFFGEGSRLTVL.

This clone appeared a single time. This chain joins TRBV7-2 and TRBJ1-3; perhaps TRBD1 as D (6 bases). V dropped 5 bases and J dropped 1 base, with 12 bases sitting between them. CDR3 length equals 15 residues. Per germline, CDR1 SGHTA and CDR2 FQGNSA. As DNA, the CDR3 is TGTGCCAGCAGCATGGACAGTACATCTGGAAACACCATATATTTT. Translating gives CASSMDSTSGNTIYF.

This clone was counted between two and nine times. The chain recombines TRBV4-2 with TRBJ2-2, with unresolved D. The germline V gene has CDR1 LGHNA and CDR2 YNFKEQ. Trimming shortened V by 0 bases and J by 7 bases, and 12 bases separated the two germline ends. The CDR3 length is 15 residues. In DNA, the CDR3 is TGTGCCAGCAGCCAAGATAGTTCCCCTGGCGGGGAGCTGTTTTTT. It is translated as CASSQDSSPGGELFF.

V is TRBV9 and J is TRBJ2-5; D is unclear. The germline V gene has CDR1 SGDLS and CDR2 YYNGEE. The CDR3 loop spans 13 amino acids. Trimming took 0 bases from V and 4 from J, leaving 7 bases between them. CDR3 sequence: CASSVDTGETQYF. Here the CDR3 DNA reads TGTGCCAGCAGCGTAGATACTGGAGAGACCCAGTACTTC.

This clone was detected a few times. This sequence joins TRBV5-1 and TRBJ2-6; D is ambiguous. CDR3 length equals 15 residues. From germline, CDR1 is SGHRS and CDR2 YFSETQ. V was trimmed by 4 bases and J by 0 bases, leaving 8 bases between them. The DNA of the CDR3 is TGCGCCAGCAGCGGACGGGTCTCTGGGGCCAACGTCCTGACTTTC. Amino acids: CASSGRVSGANVLTF.

Only a few counts were recorded for this clone. The J gene is TRBJ1-2, the V gene TRBV7-9, with D possibly being TRBD1 (6 bases). Germline V gene data show CDR1 as SEHNR and CDR2 as FQNEAQ (reference sequence). The CDR3 totals 15 residues. The ends were cut back, 0 bases at V and 0 bases at J, with 8 bases in the middle. The CDR3 reads CASSLAHRANYGYTF. The CDR3 bases are TGTGCCAGCAGCTTAGCGCACAGGGCTAACTATGGCTACACCTTC.

Only one count was recorded for this clone. V is TRBV6-5 and J is TRBJ2-7, with D possibly matching TRBD2 (5 bases). Between the trimmed V and J ends, which lost 7 bases and 8 bases, there was a span of 18 bases. The CDR3 loop spans 13 amino acids. Germline-derived CDR1 and CDR2 are MNHEY and SVGAGI. The CDR3 nucleotides are TGTGCCAGCACGGAGACTAACCCCTCTCAGCAGTACTTC. The encoded protein is CASTETNPSQQYF.